These 8 T cell receptor beta chains were sequenced from one sample in a study of response to subunit inactivated influenza vaccine. TCRdb redid the calling of the RT-PCR reads with MiXCR, one entry per CDR3 protein. Among roughly 520,000 distinct CDR3 sequences listed, about 25% were seen once. The source material was CD4+ T cells sorted from PBMCs, sampled approximately 5 days after vaccination. These receptors all come from a man aged 50 to 60 who received an inactivated influenza vaccine.

The sample holds a few counts of this clonotype. The gene calls are TRBV12-3 or TRBV12-4 and TRBJ1-2; D unresolved. The V gene lost 6 bases and the J gene lost 8 bases, with 13 bases spanning the gap. The CDR3 loop spans 12 amino acids. The CDR3 nucleotides read TGTGCCAGCAGCCCGACTGCGCGAGGCTACACCTTC. It encodes CASSPTARGYTF.

The V call is TRBV6-2 or TRBV6-3, the J call TRBJ2-1; 8 bases line up with TRBD2. The germline CDR1 and CDR2 sequences are MNHEY and SVGEGT. The V segment lost 5 bases and the J segment 7 bases; nucleotides outside the gene matches: 10. The CDR3 is 15 amino acids. CDR3 DNA: TGTGCCAGCAGTCCCGCCGGGGGGGGCTATAATGAGCAGTTCTTC. This translates into CASSPAGGGYNEQFF.

This sequence joins TRBV24-1 and TRBJ2-1; 9 nucleotides match TRBD2. There are 16 residues in the CDR3. Germline V gives CDR1 KGHDR, CDR2 SFDVKD. V dropped 6 bases and J dropped 4; count of bases not matched to a gene: 9. The DNA for the CDR3 is TGTGCCACCAGTCCTAGCGGGGCGGGAGAATACAATGAGCAGTTCTTC. Protein sequence: CATSPSGAGEYNEQFF.

Only a few counts were recorded for this clonotype. The CDR3 region has the DNA TGTGCCAGCAGTTACCTAACAGGGGGCGATCAGTTCTTC. Translated, it gives CASSYLTGGDQFF. The gene calls are TRBV6-2 or TRBV6-3 and TRBJ2-1; 9 nucleotides agree with TRBD1. J gave up 13 bases and V 2 bases, and 6 bases lay outside the gene matches. Germline loops: CDR1 MNHEY, CDR2 SVGEGT. This CDR3 is built from 13 residues.

This clonotype was seen more than once but under ten times. This rearrangement joins TRBV12-3 or TRBV12-4 to TRBJ2-7; maybe TRBD1 (7 bases). The CDR3 spans 14 residues. V lost 6 bases and J 6 bases, leaving 18 bases between the germline ends. The CDR3: CASSSQGTRVEQYF. The CDR3 nucleotides read TGTGCCAGCAGCTCACAGGGGACTCGGGTCGAGCAGTACTTC.

V is TRBV4-1 and J is TRBJ1-4; D not certain. Trimming removed 3 bases at V and 3 bases at J, with 14 bases between. In germline, CDR1 is MGHRA, CDR2 YSYEKL. There are 16 residues in the CDR3. The CDR3 DNA follows: TGCGCCAGCAGCCAGAGCCGGACGGGCCCTAATGAAAAACTGTTTTTT. This codes for CASSQSRTGPNEKLFF.

This clonotype showed up just a few times. V is TRBV5-1 and J is TRBJ2-3; TRBD1 is a possible D gene (5 bases). The germline V gene encodes CDR1 SGHRS and CDR2 YFSETQ. Trimming left V 1 base short and J 1 base short, with 10 bases between. This CDR3 is 15 amino acids long. The CDR3 sequence: CASSLRPGRTDTQYF. The CDR3 region has the DNA TGCGCCAGCAGCTTGCGCCCAGGGCGCACAGATACGCAGTATTTT.

The chain employs TRBV6-5 and TRBJ2-7; 7 bases fit TRBD1. The V gene end was trimmed by 10 bases and the J gene end by 1 base; junction bases not matched to a gene: 4. The CDR3 is 12 amino acids. Germline CDR1 MNHEY, CDR2 SVGAGI. CDR3 nucleotide sequence: TGTGCCACACAGGGGTGGTCCTACGAGCAGTACTTC. This codes for CATQGWSYEQYF.